The 5 T cell receptor beta chains presented below share a single source sample, sequenced in a study of somatic mutations in cytotoxic T cells in rheumatoid arthritis. Only in-frame clones appear in the TCRdb table, and some are missing; sequencing was by immunoSEQ multiplex PCR. The sample contains some 16,000 clones, roughly 80% of which appear only once. Sequenced: CD8+ T cells sorted from blood. These receptors were collected from an adult with rheumatoid arthritis.

The sample holds a few counts of this clone. The chain has TRBV11-1 and TRBJ2-7; tentatively, D is TRBD1 (6 bases). This CDR3 spans 16 amino acids. CDR1 is SGHAT, CDR2 FQDESV, per germline (reference sequence). The V gene lost 4 bases and the J gene lost 2 bases, with 18 bases spanning the gap. The CDR3 loop reads CASSYRANRDAYEQYF. The CDR3 DNA sequence: TGTGCCAGCAGCTACCGCGCGAACAGGGATGCCTACGAGCAGTACTTC.

The chain has TRBV5-1 and TRBJ2-5, with 10 positions matching TRBD2. This CDR3 has 15 residues. Germline assignment: CDR1 SGHRS and CDR2 YFSETQ. J was trimmed by 1 base and V by 6 bases; bases with no gene match: 6. The CDR3 sequence: CASKAGGYLQETQYF. CDR3 in DNA: TGCGCCAGCAAAGCGGGGGGGTACCTCCAAGAGACCCAGTACTTC.

The chain links TRBV28 to TRBJ1-1; no firm D call. In germline, CDR1 is MDHEN, CDR2 SYDVKM. The germline V and J ends were trimmed by 6 bases and 11 bases, with 19 bases remaining between them. The CDR3 extends over 13 amino acids. CDR3 in DNA: TGTGCCAGCAGGTCGTATCTACACCCCCTGGCTTTCTTT. Translation: CASRSYLHPLAFF. Full variable domain (outside the CDR3, taken from reference TRBV28 and TRBJ1-1): DVKVTQSSRYLVKRTGEKVFLECVQDMDHENMFWYRQDPGLGLRLIYFSYDVKMKEKGDIPEGYSVSREKKERFSLILESASTNQTSMYLCASRSYLHPLAFFGQGTRLTVV.

This chain joins TRBV5-6 and TRBJ2-2; TRBD1 matches at 9 bases. The trim removed 2 bases at V and 0 bases at J, leaving 5 bases unmatched. The CDR3 totals 17 residues. Germline V gene sequence: CDR1 SGHDT, CDR2 YYEEEE. The CDR3 DNA sequence: TGTGCCAGCAGCTTTGTACAGGGGGCCTCGAACACCGGGGAGCTGTTTTTT. Translated, it gives CASSFVQGASNTGELFF.

The chain uses TRBV13 and TRBJ1-2; the D is unclear. The CDR3 has 14 residues. V was cut by 5 bases and J by 3 bases, with 13 bases left in between. In germline, CDR1 is PRHDT, CDR2 FYEKMQ (reference sequence). CDR3 residues: CASSKDGEDYGYTF. The DNA of the CDR3 is TGTGCCAGCAGCAAGGACGGAGAGGACTATGGCTACACCTTC.